This passage covers 7 T cell receptor beta chains from one sample sequenced in a study of long-term antiretroviral therapy in people with HIV (dated by TCRdb to between 2021 and 2022). The immunoSEQ hsTCRB v3.0 assay was used at survey level resolution for TRB variable region sequencing. Entries here come from immuneACCESS through TCRdb and include only in-frame sequences with V and J called. Some clones fail to appear in such tables; in the studies checked, an unresolved V gene covers under half of the shortfall, and the cause of the remainder is unknown. The sample profile shows about 19,000 clones; 87% of them were found once. The ten largest make up roughly 4% of the sample. The specimen comprised unsorted PBMCs, sampled 2.1 years after starting antiretroviral therapy. The receptors stem from a man between 18 and 29 years old with HIV.

This chain connects TRBV5-4 to TRBJ1-3; possible D gene TRBD1, 5 bases. The V gene lost 4 bases and the J gene lost 0 bases, with 11 bases spanning the gap. Germline assignment: CDR1 SGHNT and CDR2 YYREEE (reference sequence). The CDR3 runs to 15 residues. CDR3 nucleotides: TGTGCCAGCAGCGCTGACAGAGCCTCTGGAAACACCATATATTTT. It encodes CASSADRASGNTIYF. Combining the CDR3 with reference TRBV5-4 and TRBJ1-3 gives the whole variable domain ETGVTQSPTHLIKTRGQQVTLRCSSQSGHNTVSWYQQALGQGPQFIFQYYREEENGRGNFPPRFSGLQFPNYSSELNVNALELDDSALYLCASSADRASGNTIYFGEGSWLTVV.

V and J are TRBV19 and TRBJ2-7; the D is unclear. This CDR3 has 14 amino acids. The germline V and J ends were trimmed by 1 base and 2 bases, with 9 bases remaining between them. CDR1 is LNHDA, CDR2 SQIVND, per germline (reference sequence). This CDR3 reads CASSIAAATYEQYF. The CDR3 DNA is TGTGCCAGTAGTATAGCGGCTGCGACCTACGAGCAGTACTTC.

This chain connects TRBV19 to TRBJ2-2; 7 bases agree with TRBD2. Germline V gives CDR1 LNHDA, CDR2 SQIVND (reference sequence). The CDR3 spans 16 residues. The ends lost 4 bases at V and 6 bases at J; junction bases unmatched: 11. The DNA for the CDR3 is TGTGCCAGTAGTACTGTCGGCGGGAGTAGCCCCGGGGAGCTGTTTTTT. Its protein product is CASSTVGGSSPGELFF.

This clone was seen only a few times. V and J are TRBV5-4 and TRBJ2-7; D call uncertain. The V end was cut by 0 bases, the J end by 3 bases, with 4 bases between. This CDR3 contains 12 residues. CDR1 is SGHNT and CDR2 is YYREEE in the germline V gene (reference sequence). The CDR3: CASSLGVYEQYF. The CDR3 DNA follows: TGTGCCAGCAGCTTGGGAGTCTACGAGCAGTACTTC.

In its sample, this clone was seen a few times. The V call is TRBV7-2, the J call TRBJ2-7, with no clear D. Trimming left V 1 base short and J 2 bases short, with 12 bases between. In germline, CDR1 is SGHTA, CDR2 FQGNSA. The CDR3 contains 15 residues. CDR3 DNA: TGTGCCAGCAGCTTAGGCGTCACCCCTACCTACGAGCAGTACTTC. Encoded protein: CASSLGVTPTYEQYF.

This chain uses TRBV4-1 with TRBJ2-7; 7 nucleotides line up with TRBD2. Trimming at V came to 0 bases and at J to 9 bases, leaving 2 bases not matched to a gene. Per germline, CDR1 MGHRA and CDR2 YSYEKL. CDR3 length: 12 amino acids. CDR3 protein: CASSQDWGGQYF. The CDR3 DNA reads as TGCGCCAGCAGCCAAGATTGGGGGGGGCAGTACTTC.

The rearrangement joins TRBV29-1 to TRBJ2-3, with D maybe TRBD1 (6 bases). CDR1 SQVTM and CDR2 ANQGSEA come from the germline V gene. Trimming took 6 bases from V and 1 from J, leaving 17 bases between them. The CDR3 is made up of 15 amino acids. CDR3: CSVDTGKEGTDTQYF. CDR3 sequence (DNA): TGCAGCGTCGACACAGGGAAGGAGGGCACAGATACGCAGTATTTT.